A single sample gave rise to the 20 T cell receptor beta chains below, sequenced in a study of T cells in narcolepsy. The repertoire was sequenced with immunoSEQ multiplex PCR; TCRdb's copy has only in-frame clones and lacks some. The sample holds roughly 38,000 clones; approximately 85% are singletons and the top ten take 1.6%. Sequenced: CD45RA- memory CD4+ T cells from PBMCs. Receptors originate from a human donor with narcolepsy.

The gene calls are TRBV7-2 and TRBJ2-7; the D gene is possibly TRBD2 (6 bases). This CDR3 region has 14 residues. Trimming took off 5 bases at V and 4 bases at J, with 15 bases between the two ends. From germline, CDR1 is SGHTA and CDR2 FQGNSA. In nucleotides, the CDR3 is TGTGCCAGCAGCACCGGGGCTAGCGTGTACGAGCAGTACTTC. Protein product: CASSTGASVYEQYF.

This chain joins TRBV11-2 and TRBJ2-2, with TRBD1 matching over 7 bases. CDR3 length: 14 amino acids. The germline V gene encodes CDR1 SGHAT and CDR2 FQNNGV. The trim removed 6 bases at V and 2 bases at J, leaving 3 bases unmatched. For the CDR3, the DNA is TGTGCCAGCAGGACAGGGTACAACACCGGGGAGCTGTTTTTT. Encoded protein: CASRTGYNTGELFF.

The chain employs TRBV7-9 and TRBJ1-5, with 8 bases that match TRBD1. Per germline, CDR1 SEHNR and CDR2 FQNEAQ (reference sequence). Trimming removed 0 bases from V and 3 bases from J; junction bases left unmatched: 4. There are 16 residues in the CDR3. The CDR3 sequence: CASSLALDRANQPQHF. The CDR3, as DNA: TGTGCCAGCAGCTTAGCCCTGGACAGGGCCAATCAGCCCCAGCATTTT.

This CDR3 reads CASSPGTHYGYTF. CDR3 DNA sequence: TGTGCCAGCAGTCCCGGGACACACTATGGCTACACCTTC. The V call is TRBV6-6, the J call TRBJ1-2, with TRBD1 as a possible D gene (6 bases). CDR3 size: 13 residues. The V end was cut by 5 bases, the J end by 3 bases, with 10 bases between. Germline V lookup: CDR1 MNHNY, CDR2 SVGAGI (reference sequence).

The rearrangement joins TRBV7-3 to TRBJ2-7; 8 bases line up with TRBD1. V lost 5 bases and J lost 9; bases outside the gene matches: 6. The CDR3 is made up of 12 amino acids. Germline CDR1 reads SGHTA; CDR2 reads FQGTGA. In nucleotides, the CDR3 is TGTGCCAGCAGCGTGGACAGGGCAGCGCAGTACTTC. This codes for CASSVDRAAQYF.

The chain links TRBV4-3 to TRBJ1-1; unclear D gene. V was pared by 0 bases and J by 6 bases, with 8 bases between. The germline V gene encodes CDR1 LGHNA and CDR2 YSLEER. This CDR3 has 13 residues. CDR3 coding DNA: TGCGCCAGCAGCCAAGATATCCGGGCTGAAGCTTTCTTT. Residues: CASSQDIRAEAFF.

This rearrangement joins TRBV7-2 to TRBJ2-5; D unresolved. Per germline, CDR1 SGHTA and CDR2 FQGNSA. Trimming left V 8 bases short and J 2 bases short, with 12 bases between. CDR3 size: 13 residues. In DNA form, the CDR3 reads TGTGCCAGCTGCCGAAGCTCACAAGAGACCCAGTACTTC. Translated: CASCRSSQETQYF.

This sequence joins TRBV4-1 and TRBJ2-7; D is uncertain. This CDR3 contains 14 residues. CDR1 and CDR2 from the germline V gene are MGHRA and YSYEKL. V lost 5 bases and J lost 0, with 11 bases in between. The CDR3, as DNA: TGCGCCAGCAGCTCACAGCCGAACTCCTACGAGCAGTACTTC. The encoded protein is CASSSQPNSYEQYF.

In the case of this clone: The sample carries other DNA sequences with the same CDR3. The V and J genes are TRBV2 and TRBJ2-5, with D perhaps matching TRBD2 (5 bases). In germline, CDR1 is SNHLY, CDR2 FYNNEI. The CDR3 has 15 amino acids. V lost 8 bases to trimming and J lost 2 bases, with 18 bases between them. CDR3 coding DNA: TGTGCCAGCCGGGAAGGTGGGCCACCGCAAGAGACCCAGTACTTC. This encodes CASREGGPPQETQYF.

This rearrangement joins TRBV7-2 to TRBJ2-5; 9 bases line up with TRBD2. V gave up 3 bases and J gave up 2 bases; unmatched junction bases: 7. The germline V gene has CDR1 SGHTA and CDR2 FQGNSA. CDR3 size: 16 residues. The CDR3 here is CASSFRLAALQETQYF. DNA of the CDR3: TGTGCCAGCAGCTTCAGACTAGCGGCATTGCAAGAGACCCAGTACTTC.

The V call is TRBV30, the J call TRBJ2-3; the D is unclear. V lost 2 bases and J lost 2, with 17 bases in between. Germline V gene sequence: CDR1 GTSNPN, CDR2 SVGIG (reference sequence). The CDR3 runs 16 residues. CDR3: CAWSRIFSSVTDTQYF. The CDR3 DNA follows: TGTGCCTGGAGTCGTATCTTCTCCTCCGTCACAGATACGCAGTATTTT.

This chain links TRBV7-2 with TRBJ2-4; D not certain. V lost 4 bases and J lost 7, with 14 bases in between. The CDR3 covers 14 residues. Looked up from germline, CDR1 is SGHTA and CDR2 is FQGNSA. CDR3 bases: TGTGCCAGCAGCTCCGGTCCTCGAGAGAACATTCAGTACTTC. This codes for CASSSGPRENIQYF. Full variable domain (remainder filled in from reference TRBV7-2 and TRBJ2-4): GAGVSQSPSNKVTEKGKDVELRCDPISGHTALYWYRQSLGQGLEFLIYFQGNSAPDKSGLPSDRFSAERTGGSVSTLTIQRTQQEDSAVYLCASSSGPRENIQYFGAGTRLSVL.

This clone was observed a few times. The CDR3 nucleotides are TGTGCCAGCAGCCAGAGGGCGGCCGGGGAGCTGTTTTTT. Translating gives CASSQRAAGELFF. The chain links TRBV7-9 to TRBJ2-2; D perhaps matches TRBD2 (5 bases). CDR1 and CDR2 from the germline V gene are SEHNR and FQNEAQ (reference sequence). Between the trimmed V and J ends, which lost 5 bases and 6 bases, there was a span of 10 bases. This CDR3 is 13 amino acids long.

The chain is built from TRBV27 and TRBJ2-5; maybe TRBD1 (6 bases). This CDR3 has 15 residues. Between the trimmed V and J ends, which lost 1 base and 5 bases, there was a span of 14 bases. The germline CDR1 and CDR2 sequences are MNHEY and SMNVEV (reference sequence). CDR3 nucleotide sequence: TGTGCCAGCAGTTTATTCCCCAACAGGGTCGAGACCCAGTACTTC. Protein: CASSLFPNRVETQYF.

The chain couples TRBV29-1 to TRBJ1-2, with a weak D call TRBD1 (5 bases). From germline, CDR1 is SQVTM and CDR2 ANQGSEA. With 5 bases removed from V and 4 bases from J, the gap between germline ends came to 11 bases. This CDR3 contains 12 residues. The CDR3 here is CSVIQASYGYTF. CDR3 nucleotide sequence: TGCAGCGTTATACAGGCGTCCTATGGCTACACCTTC.

This chain links TRBV19 with TRBJ2-5, with D perhaps TRBD2 (6 bases). The closer fit of TRBJ2-7 to the DNA end suggests the J call may be wrong. CDR1 and CDR2 from the germline V gene are LNHDA and SQIVND (reference sequence). This CDR3 spans 15 amino acids. This CDR3 is CASRRGMDKSYEQYF. The CDR3 DNA reads TGTGCCAGCCGCCGGGGGATGGATAAATCCTACGAGCAGTACTTC.

This chain uses TRBV10-2 with TRBJ2-5, with D tentatively TRBD1 (5 bases). There are 14 residues in the CDR3. Deletions cut 7 bases from V and 4 bases from J, with 16 bases between. Germline assignment: CDR1 WSHSY and CDR2 SAAADI. The CDR3 DNA reads TGCGCCAGCACAAGGGGAAGGGCCACAGAGACCCAGTACTTC. Translating gives CASTRGRATETQYF.

The genes are TRBV4-2 and TRBJ1-6; 7 bases fit TRBD1. V shed 7 bases and J 7 bases; nucleotides not matched to a gene: 4. Germline V gives CDR1 LGHNA, CDR2 YNFKEQ. The CDR3 consists of 13 residues. CDR3 nucleotide sequence: TGTGCCAGCACCGCACAGGGGAATTCACCCCTCCACTTT. Translation gives CASTAQGNSPLHF.

This clone was recorded once. The J gene is TRBJ2-3, the V gene TRBV5-5; D unclear. Trimming left V 2 bases short and J 6 bases short, with 16 bases between. CDR1 and CDR2 from the germline V gene are SGHKS and YYEKEE (reference sequence). The CDR3 length is 15 residues. This CDR3 is CASSFLPGPTDTQYF. In nucleotides, the CDR3 is TGTGCCAGCAGCTTTCTCCCGGGCCCCACGGATACGCAGTATTTT.

The rearrangement joins TRBV18 to TRBJ1-5; TRBD1 might be the D (5 bases). Trimming cost V 4 bases and J 5 bases, with 12 bases left between them. The length of the CDR3 is 14 residues. CDR1 is KGHSH and CDR2 is LQKENI in the germline V gene. CDR3 protein: CASSRNRGDQPQHF. CDR3 nucleotides: TGTGCCAGCTCACGGAACCGGGGGGATCAGCCCCAGCATTTT.